This record looks at one T cell receptor beta chain sequence and its context. Its antigen is not identified. The data were produced by immunoSEQ multiplex PCR, yet TCRdb's version contains in-frame clones alone and is incomplete. The top ten hold 1.6% of the sample, which has tens of thousands of clones, about 82% seen once. CD4+ T cells, purified by negative selection, averaged approximately 98% purity. Deletions cut 4 bases from V and 4 bases from J, with 13 bases between. Per germline, CDR1 SSHAT and CDR2 FNYEAQ (reference sequence). CDR3 size: 14 residues. These data are taken from a study of T cell repertoires and HLA-DP antigens.

The source is a man aged 55 to 69 in good health and CMV-seronegative. Material for sequencing was CD4+ T cells from PBMCs. J is TRBJ2-5 and V is TRBV7-7, with D possibly being TRBD2 (7 bases). The CDR3 spells CASSWGGNGETQYF. CDR3 DNA sequence: TGTGCCAGCAGCTGGGGGGGCAACGGAGAGACCCAGTACTTC.